The rows below give T cell receptor beta chains drawn from one sample of a study of blood T cell repertoires in COVID-19. TCRdb keeps only in-frame clones here, not all; method: immunoSEQ multiplex PCR. Counted here are around 250,000 clones, around 80% occurring once; the ten biggest clones make up 15%. Sequencing was performed on PBMCs or T cells enriched from blood (not recorded which). All receptors derive from a man aged 40-50 years who had recovered from COVID-19. The CDR3 runs from the conserved cysteine through the conserved F or W. Fields, in order: D gene, J gene, CDR3 length, V gene, clone size, CDR3 protein, CDR3 DNA. A D gene is named only where the DNA matches it firmly. The listing skips clone size in some rows; elsewhere it reads once, few, many or a size class.

D: .; J: TRBJ2-3; length: 14; V: TRBV28; size: .; CDR3: CASRKAAWADTQYF; DNA: TGTGCCAGCAGGAAGGCGGCCTGGGCAGATACGCAGTATTTT
D: .; J: TRBJ2-2; length: 16; V: TRBV3-1/TRBV3-2; size: .; CDR3: CASSHGAGAVTGELFF; DNA: TGTGCCAGCAGCCACGGGGCGGGGGCAGTCACCGGGGAGCTGTTTTTT
D: .; J: TRBJ2-7; length: 16; V: TRBV7-3; size: once; CDR3: CASSLLAGPLGYEQYF; DNA: TGTGCCAGCAGCTTGCTTGCGGGGCCTCTAGGCTACGAGCAGTACTTC
D: TRBD1; J: TRBJ1-5; length: 11; V: TRBV19; size: .; CDR3: CASTYGTGKHF; DNA: TGTGCCAGTACCTACGGGACAGGGAAGCATTTT
D: .; J: TRBJ2-2; length: 16; V: TRBV19; size: few; CDR3: CASSIGAGWNTGELFF; DNA: TGTGCCAGTAGTATTGGGGCGGGATGGAACACCGGGGAGCTGTTTTTT
D: TRBD2; J: TRBJ2-7; length: 17; V: TRBV11-3; size: .; CDR3: CASSAREIQREVYEQYF; DNA: TGTGCCAGCAGCGCACGGGAGATCCAGCGGGAGGTCTACGAGCAGTACTTC
D: .; J: TRBJ1-2; length: 12; V: TRBV7-2; size: .; CDR3: CASSLYGTFYTF; DNA: TGTGCCAGCAGTCTCTATGGGACTTTTTACACCTTC
D: TRBD1; J: TRBJ1-1; length: 15; V: TRBV5-1; size: .; CDR3: CASSLGRQGDTEAFF; DNA: TGCGCCAGCAGCTTGGGGCGACAGGGTGACACTGAAGCTTTCTTT
D: .; J: TRBJ2-7; length: 14; V: TRBV19; size: .; CDR3: CASSTTPGVHEQYF; DNA: TGTGCCAGTAGTACAACCCCGGGAGTCCACGAGCAGTACTTC
D: TRBD2; J: TRBJ2-1; length: 13; V: TRBV7-3; size: .; CDR3: CASSFGGRDEQFF; DNA: TGTGCCAGCAGCTTCGGGGGGAGGGATGAGCAGTTCTTC
D: TRBD1; J: TRBJ1-2; length: 14; V: TRBV5-1; size: .; CDR3: CASSRGGGNYGYTF; DNA: TGCGCCAGCAGCCGAGGAGGGGGCAACTATGGCTACACCTTC
D: TRBD1; J: TRBJ1-5; length: 16; V: TRBV4-1; size: .; CDR3: CASSQTTGRINQPQHF; DNA: TGCGCCAGCAGCCAAACGACAGGGCGGATTAATCAGCCCCAGCATTTT
D: .; J: TRBJ2-7; length: 14; V: TRBV9; size: .; CDR3: CASSVGQYSYEQYF; DNA: TGTGCCAGCAGCGTAGGACAGTACTCCTACGAGCAGTACTTC